This T cell receptor beta chain was sequenced in a study of breast tumors, draining lymph nodes, adjacent tissues. Study results and limitations: Tumor TCR diversity was below lymph nodes but above nontumor tissue. Luminal-like breast cancer showed significantly greater tumor-nontumor repertoire similarity than basal-like breast cancer did.

This clonotype was seen at least ten times. Its cognate antigen is unknown. Via MiXCR, TCRdb re-called the multiplex PCR reads, giving one row per CDR3 protein. The repertoire has 26,000 or so distinct CDR3 sequences, about 25% of them found once; the top ten carry around an eighth. Trimming took 4 bases from V and 9 from J; bases not matched to a gene: 8. There are 13 residues in the CDR3. CDR1 is SNHLY and CDR2 is FYNNEI in the germline V gene. The receptor was derived from a female donor with breast cancer. Some clones in this sample may be carry-over from other donors' samples. Sequenced input: breast tumor tissue. The chain is built from TRBV2 and TRBJ2-7; 8 bases map to TRBD2. The DNA for the CDR3 is TGTGCCAGCAGTGCTGGACTAGCTCTTATGCAGTACTTC. Translation gives CASSAGLALMQYF.